Each of the 17 T cell receptor beta chains below was sequenced from the same sample in a study of cytomegalovirus exposure and HLA in healthy donors. Primers for the PCR totalled 60 Vbeta and 13 Jbeta. Data came from immunoSEQ multiplex PCR; TCRdb stores just in-frame clones and leaves some out. This table holds 60,000 to 80,000 clones, over 60% found once. What was sequenced was PBMCs. The receptors stem from a woman in her twenties or thirties in good health and CMV-seronegative.

J is TRBJ1-1 and V is TRBV19; D might be TRBD1 (5 bases). The CDR3 totals 12 residues. V was cut by 4 bases and J by 9 bases, with 12 bases left in between. In germline, CDR1 is LNHDA, CDR2 SQIVND (reference sequence). This CDR3 reads CASSTPGDKAFF. The DNA for the CDR3 is TGTGCCAGTAGTACCCCGGGGGATAAAGCTTTCTTT.

J is TRBJ1-2 and V is TRBV6-5; a weak D match, TRBD1 (5 bases). In germline, CDR1 is MNHEY, CDR2 SVGAGI. The CDR3 runs 12 residues. Between the trimmed V and J ends, which lost 5 bases and 6 bases, there was a span of 10 bases. The CDR3 region is CASSTTTDGYTF. In DNA form, the CDR3 reads TGTGCCAGCAGTACTACGACAGATGGCTACACCTTC.

A remark on this clone: The identical CDR3 is also encoded by other nucleotide sequences in the sample. The chain is built from TRBV9 and TRBJ1-1, with 7 bases matching TRBD1. Germline V gene lookup returns CDR1 SGDLS and CDR2 YYNGEE. The CDR3 length is 13 residues. The V gene end was trimmed by 0 bases and the J gene end by 4 bases; junction bases not matched to a gene: 0. CDR3: CASSVGTGTEAFF. The CDR3 region has the DNA TGTGCCAGCAGCGTAGGGACAGGCACTGAAGCTTTCTTT.

J is TRBJ2-2 and V is TRBV12-5; TRBD1 agrees at 7 bases. This CDR3 comprises 13 residues. With 6 bases clipped from V and 6 bases from J, the junction kept 4 bases outside the gene matches. Germline CDR1 reads LGHNT; CDR2 reads FRNRAP. The CDR3: CASGQGESGELFF. CDR3 nucleotides: TGTGCTAGTGGCCAGGGGGAATCCGGGGAGCTGTTTTTT.

The gene calls are TRBV29-1 and TRBJ2-7; D is unresolved. Looked up from germline, CDR1 is SQVTM and CDR2 is ANQGSEA. V lost 5 bases and J lost 5, with 10 bases in between. The CDR3 covers 11 residues. CDR3 DNA: TGCAGCGTTAGCCGACGGGACGAGCAGTACTTC. Its protein is CSVSRRDEQYF.

The chain links TRBV5-8 to TRBJ1-5, with D tentatively TRBD1 (5 bases). Germline CDR1 SGHTS, CDR2 YDEGEE. The ends were cut back, 0 bases at V and 2 bases at J, with 18 bases in the middle. This CDR3 is 18 amino acids long. The CDR3 DNA reads as TGTGCCAGCAGCTTGGCCATACTACGGGACTCTGGCAATCAGCCCCAGCATTTT. Amino acids: CASSLAILRDSGNQPQHF.

This chain uses TRBV5-6 with TRBJ2-5; 7 bases line up with TRBD1. Germline assignment: CDR1 SGHDT and CDR2 YYEEEE. The CDR3 loop spans 14 amino acids. With 1 base clipped from V and 5 bases from J, the junction kept 5 bases outside the gene matches. The CDR3 protein is CASSLYETGETQYF. As DNA, the CDR3 is TGTGCCAGCAGCTTGTATGAGACAGGGGAGACCCAGTACTTC.

The rearrangement joins TRBV5-1 to TRBJ2-1; tentatively, D is TRBD1 (6 bases). With 8 bases removed from V and 4 bases from J, the gap between germline ends came to 13 bases. This CDR3 region has 13 residues. CDR1 is SGHRS and CDR2 is YFSETQ in the germline V gene. The CDR3 loop is CASGLGGYNEQFF. DNA of the CDR3: TGCGCCAGTGGGCTAGGGGGTTACAATGAGCAGTTCTTC.

The sample holds a few counts of this clone. The chain combines TRBV5-4 with TRBJ2-1; a possible D gene is TRBD2 (6 bases). Germline CDR1 SGHNT, CDR2 YYREEE (reference sequence). The CDR3 contains 15 residues. V lost 2 bases and J 0 bases, leaving 9 bases between the germline ends. This chain's CDR3 is CASSFSGSSYNEQFF. DNA for the CDR3: TGTGCCAGCAGCTTCTCCGGGAGCTCCTACAATGAGCAGTTCTTC.

The rearrangement joins TRBV27 to TRBJ2-1; 7 bases are shared with TRBD2. The V gene end was trimmed by 5 bases and the J gene end by 7 bases; junction bases not matched to a gene: 11. Germline V gives CDR1 MNHEY, CDR2 SMNVEV (reference sequence). The CDR3 length is 15 residues. For the CDR3, the DNA is TGTGCCAGCAGTCCGTGGGAGGGGCGCCTTAATGAGCAGTTCTTC. Translated, it gives CASSPWEGRLNEQFF.

V usage is TRBV27 and J usage is TRBJ1-1; D unresolved. The CDR3 loop spans 12 amino acids. Germline lookup yields CDR1 MNHEY and CDR2 SMNVEV (reference sequence). V lost 5 bases and J lost 5, with 9 bases in between. The CDR3 here is CASSLAGTEAFF. The CDR3, as DNA: TGTGCCAGCAGTCTTGCGGGGACTGAAGCTTTCTTT.

The chain recombines TRBV27 with TRBJ2-7; 11 nucleotides align to TRBD2. With V trimmed by 6 bases and J by 6 bases, 13 bases remained unmatched. The CDR3 is 16 residues long. The germline V gene has CDR1 MNHEY and CDR2 SMNVEV (reference sequence). Here the CDR3 DNA reads TGTGCCAGCAGCCCTTTGACTAGCGGGATACAGGGCGAGCAGTACGTC. It yields the protein CASSPLTSGIQGEQYV.

V and J are TRBV7-2 and TRBJ2-2; D is perhaps TRBD1 (6 bases). CDR3 length equals 17 residues. Looked up from germline, CDR1 is SGHTA and CDR2 is FQGNSA. V was cut by 7 bases and J by 6 bases, with 24 bases left in between. The CDR3 protein is CASKTTGIMEDSGELFF. The CDR3 DNA is TGTGCCAGCAAGACAACAGGGATCATGGAAGATTCCGGGGAGCTGTTTTTT.

The chain is built from TRBV18 and TRBJ2-3; 11 bases align to TRBD2. The germline V gene encodes CDR1 KGHSH and CDR2 LQKENI. The CDR3 is made up of 20 amino acids. Unmatched junction bases numbered 17, after V lost 2 bases and J lost 4 bases. This CDR3 reads CASSPRLEPTSGMRADTQYF. In DNA form, the CDR3 reads TGTGCCAGCTCACCAAGGCTTGAACCGACTAGCGGGATGAGGGCAGATACGCAGTATTTT.

The chain carries TRBV29-1 and TRBJ2-5, with D possibly TRBD2 on 5 matching bases. The germline CDR1 and CDR2 sequences are SQVTM and ANQGSEA. The CDR3 covers 13 residues. Trimming removed 3 bases from V and 1 base from J, with 9 bases in between. Here the CDR3 reads CSVDKLAQETQYF. CDR3 nucleotide sequence: TGCAGCGTTGATAAGCTAGCCCAAGAGACCCAGTACTTC.

The rearrangement joins TRBV5-4 to TRBJ2-5; 7 bases map to TRBD2. The J call is doubtful: the DNA matches TRBJ2-7 better. This CDR3 is 16 amino acids long. Per germline, CDR1 SGHNT and CDR2 YYREEE (reference sequence). CDR3 protein: CASSLGGSSGAYEQYF. CDR3 in DNA: TGTGCCAGCAGCTTGGGAGGTTCCAGCGGGGCCTACGAGCAGTACTTC.

The gene calls are TRBV19 and TRBJ1-4, with 11 bases that match TRBD1. V was pared by 5 bases and J by 7 bases, with 3 bases of the junction left unmatched. CDR3 length: 14 amino acids. Germline CDR1 reads LNHDA; CDR2 reads SQIVND (reference sequence). DNA for the CDR3: TGTGCCAGTAGTCCGGGACAGGGGGGTGAAAAACTGTTTTTT. Translating it yields CASSPGQGGEKLFF.